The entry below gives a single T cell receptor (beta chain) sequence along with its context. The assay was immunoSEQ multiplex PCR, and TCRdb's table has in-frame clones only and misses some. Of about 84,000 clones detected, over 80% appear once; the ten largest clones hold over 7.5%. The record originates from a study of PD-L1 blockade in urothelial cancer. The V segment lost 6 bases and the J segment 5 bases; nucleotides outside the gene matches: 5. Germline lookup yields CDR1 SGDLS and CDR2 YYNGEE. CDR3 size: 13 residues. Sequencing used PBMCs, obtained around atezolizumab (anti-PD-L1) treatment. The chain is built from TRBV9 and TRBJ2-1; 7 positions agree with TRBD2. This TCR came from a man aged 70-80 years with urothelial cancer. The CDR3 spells CASNGGNDNEQFF. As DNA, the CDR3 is TGTGCCAGCAACGGGGGGAACGACAATGAGCAGTTCTTC.